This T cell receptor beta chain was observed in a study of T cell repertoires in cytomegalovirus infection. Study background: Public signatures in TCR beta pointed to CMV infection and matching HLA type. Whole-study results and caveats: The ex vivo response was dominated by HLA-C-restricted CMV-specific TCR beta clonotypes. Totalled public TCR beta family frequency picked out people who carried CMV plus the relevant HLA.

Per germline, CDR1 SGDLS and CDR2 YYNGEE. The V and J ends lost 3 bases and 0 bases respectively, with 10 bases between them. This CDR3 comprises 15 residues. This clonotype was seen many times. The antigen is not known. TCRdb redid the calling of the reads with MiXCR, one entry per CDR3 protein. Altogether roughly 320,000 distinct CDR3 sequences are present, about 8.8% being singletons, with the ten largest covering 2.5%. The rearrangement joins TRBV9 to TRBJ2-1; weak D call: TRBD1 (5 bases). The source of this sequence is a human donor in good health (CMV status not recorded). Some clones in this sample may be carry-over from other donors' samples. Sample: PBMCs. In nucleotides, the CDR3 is TGTGCCAGCAGCGAAAGGACATCCTCCTACAATGAGCAGTTCTTC. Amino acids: CASSERTSSYNEQFF.